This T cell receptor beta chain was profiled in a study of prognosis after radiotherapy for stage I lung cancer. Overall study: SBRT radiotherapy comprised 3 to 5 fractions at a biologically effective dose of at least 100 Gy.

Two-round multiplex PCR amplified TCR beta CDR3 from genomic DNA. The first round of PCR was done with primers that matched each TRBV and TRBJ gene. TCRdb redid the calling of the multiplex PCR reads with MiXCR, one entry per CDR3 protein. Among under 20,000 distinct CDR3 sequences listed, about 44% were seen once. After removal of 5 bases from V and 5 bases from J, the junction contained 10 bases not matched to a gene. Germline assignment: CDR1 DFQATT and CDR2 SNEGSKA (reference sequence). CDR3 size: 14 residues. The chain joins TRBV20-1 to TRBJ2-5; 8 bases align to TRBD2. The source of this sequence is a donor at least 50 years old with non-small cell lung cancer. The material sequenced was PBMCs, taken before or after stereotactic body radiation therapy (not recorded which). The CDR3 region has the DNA TGCAGTGCTGGACGGGGGGGCCAAAGCGAGACCCAGTACTTC. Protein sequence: CSAGRGGQSETQYF.